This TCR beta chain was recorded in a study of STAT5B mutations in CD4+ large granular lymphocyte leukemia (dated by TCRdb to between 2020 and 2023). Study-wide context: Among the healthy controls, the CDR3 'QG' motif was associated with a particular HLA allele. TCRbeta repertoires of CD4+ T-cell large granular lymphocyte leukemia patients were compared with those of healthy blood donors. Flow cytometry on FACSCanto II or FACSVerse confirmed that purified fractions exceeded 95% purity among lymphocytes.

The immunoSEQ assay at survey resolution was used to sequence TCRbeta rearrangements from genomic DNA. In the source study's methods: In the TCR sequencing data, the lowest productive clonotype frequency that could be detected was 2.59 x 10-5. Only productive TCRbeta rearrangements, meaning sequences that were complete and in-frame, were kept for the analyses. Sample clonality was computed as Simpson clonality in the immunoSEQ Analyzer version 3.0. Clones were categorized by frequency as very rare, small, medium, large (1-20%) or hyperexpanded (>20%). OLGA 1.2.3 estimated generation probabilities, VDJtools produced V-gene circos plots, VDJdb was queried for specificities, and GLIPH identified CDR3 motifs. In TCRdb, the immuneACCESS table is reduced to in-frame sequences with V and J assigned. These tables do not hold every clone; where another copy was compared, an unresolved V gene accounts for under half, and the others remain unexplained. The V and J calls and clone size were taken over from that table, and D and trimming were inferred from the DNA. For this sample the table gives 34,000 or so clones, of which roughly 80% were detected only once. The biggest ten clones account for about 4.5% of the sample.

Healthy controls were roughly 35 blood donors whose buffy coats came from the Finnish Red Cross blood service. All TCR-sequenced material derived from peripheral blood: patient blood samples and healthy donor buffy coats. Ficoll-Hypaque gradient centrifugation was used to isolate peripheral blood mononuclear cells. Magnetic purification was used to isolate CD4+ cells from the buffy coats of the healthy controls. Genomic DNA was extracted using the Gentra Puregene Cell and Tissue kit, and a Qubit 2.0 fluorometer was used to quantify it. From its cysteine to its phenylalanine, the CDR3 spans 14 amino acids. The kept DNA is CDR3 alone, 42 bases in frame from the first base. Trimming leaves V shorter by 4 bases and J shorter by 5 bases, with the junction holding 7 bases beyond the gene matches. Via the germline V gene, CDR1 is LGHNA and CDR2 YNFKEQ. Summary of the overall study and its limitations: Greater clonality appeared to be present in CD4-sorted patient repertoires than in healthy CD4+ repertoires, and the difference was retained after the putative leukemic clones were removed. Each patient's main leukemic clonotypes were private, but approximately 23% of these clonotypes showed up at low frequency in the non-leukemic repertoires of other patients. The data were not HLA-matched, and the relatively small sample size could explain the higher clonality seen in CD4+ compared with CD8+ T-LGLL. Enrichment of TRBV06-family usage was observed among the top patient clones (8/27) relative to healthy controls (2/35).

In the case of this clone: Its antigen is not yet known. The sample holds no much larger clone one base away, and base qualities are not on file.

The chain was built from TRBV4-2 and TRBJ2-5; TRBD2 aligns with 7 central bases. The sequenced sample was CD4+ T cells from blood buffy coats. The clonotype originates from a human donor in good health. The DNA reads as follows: TGTGCCAGCAGCCGAGGGGAGGGCGGGGAGACCCAGTACTTC. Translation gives CASSRGEGGETQYF.